These 26 T cell receptor beta chains were all obtained from the same sample, sequenced in a study of blood T cells in healthy people across ages. PCR was performed a second time for about 7 to 12 cycles using a sample-barcoded 5' primer and a J-beta primer mix. TCRdb reprocessed the 5' RACE reads via MiXCR and lists one record per CDR3 protein. The sample carries around 780,000 distinct CDR3 sequences, about 61% recorded once. Sample: blood. The origin of the receptors is a man in his forties or fifties in good health.

The chain combines TRBV28 with TRBJ1-4; D gene ambiguous. Per germline, CDR1 MDHEN and CDR2 SYDVKM. CDR3 length: 14 amino acids. The germline V and J ends were trimmed by 3 bases and 8 bases, with 13 bases remaining between them. CDR3 in DNA: TGTGCCAGCAGTTTCCGCCCAGGTGGGGAAAAACTGTTTTTT. Amino acid sequence: CASSFRPGGEKLFF.

The rearrangement joins TRBV15 to TRBJ2-7; possible D gene TRBD2, 5 bases. Trimming stripped 3 bases from V and 2 bases from J, with 17 bases between. Germline V gives CDR1 LNHNV, CDR2 YYDKDF (reference sequence). The CDR3 is made up of 16 amino acids. CDR3 DNA: TGTGCCACCAGCAGGGACTTCCCGGAGACACCCTACGAGCAGTACTTC. Translating gives CATSRDFPETPYEQYF.

The chain employs TRBV2 and TRBJ2-7; D perhaps matches TRBD2 (5 bases). V was shortened by 3 bases and J by 5 bases, with 11 bases between the two germline ends. CDR1 SNHLY and CDR2 FYNNEI come from the germline V gene. The CDR3 is made up of 13 amino acids. The CDR3 loop reads CASSDRGGDEQYF. CDR3 nucleotides: TGTGCCAGCAGTGACCGGGGTGGTGACGAGCAGTACTTC.

A word on this clonotype: A read error may be the cause here, since a much bigger clone is one base away. The rearrangement joins TRBV9 to TRBJ2-7; the match to TRBD2 covers 8 bases. CDR1 is SGDLS, CDR2 YYNGEE, per germline. CDR3 length: 16 residues. This CDR3 reads CANSERGGRTTYEQYF. CDR3 bases: TGTGCCAACAGCGAACGGGGCGGGAGGACTACCTACGAGCAGTACTTC.

The chain combines TRBV12-3 or TRBV12-4 with TRBJ2-1; D may be TRBD2 (7 bases). The V and J ends lost 5 bases and 8 bases respectively, with 19 bases between them. The CDR3 runs to 15 residues. CDR3 amino acids: CASSLFQAGADEQFF. The CDR3 DNA reads TGTGCCAGCAGTCTTTTCCAGGCGGGGGCCGATGAGCAGTTCTTC.

The J gene is TRBJ2-7, the V gene TRBV4-3; 9 positions agree with TRBD2. V lost 1 base and J lost 4; bases outside the gene matches: 5. CDR3 length: 15 amino acids. Germline V CDR1 and CDR2: LGHNA, YSLEER. For the CDR3, the DNA is TGCGCCAGCAGCCAAGTCCTAGCGGGAAGGTACGAGCAGTACTTC. As protein: CASSQVLAGRYEQYF.

The CDR3 DNA is TGTGCCAGCACCAACGGGGGAAACGAGTTCTTC. Translation gives CASTNGGNEFF. J is TRBJ2-1 and V is TRBV6-5; D may be TRBD2 (6 bases). Trimming removed 7 bases at V and 14 bases at J, with 15 bases between. This CDR3 has 11 amino acids. The germline gives CDR1 MNHEY, CDR2 SVGAGI.

The V and J genes are TRBV7-9 and TRBJ2-7; TRBD1 agrees at 9 bases. The CDR3 runs 16 residues. The germline V gene encodes CDR1 SEHNR and CDR2 FQNEAQ (reference sequence). The V and J ends lost 5 bases and 2 bases, in that order; junction bases with no gene match: 10. In DNA form, the CDR3 reads TGTGCCAGCAGCCACTCATCCGGGACAGGGACCTACGAGCAGTACTTC. It translates to CASSHSSGTGTYEQYF.

V gene TRBV20-1 combines with J gene TRBJ1-6; tentatively, D is TRBD1 (6 bases). The CDR3 is 18 residues long. Germline V gives CDR1 DFQATT, CDR2 SNEGSKA (reference sequence). The germline V and J ends were trimmed by 3 bases and 0 bases, with 18 bases remaining between them. The CDR3 protein is CSARSITGTSSYNSPLHF. Written as DNA, the CDR3 is TGCAGTGCTAGGTCAATTACAGGGACGAGCTCCTATAATTCACCCCTCCACTTT.

The rearrangement joins TRBV7-2 to TRBJ1-1; D ambiguous. This CDR3 is 14 amino acids long. Trimming shortened V by 4 bases and J by 6 bases, and 15 bases separated the two germline ends. Germline CDR1 and CDR2: SGHTA and FQGNSA. The DNA of the CDR3 is TGTGCCAGCAGCTCCCCAGACACGGCGGCTGAAGCTTTCTTT. This encodes CASSSPDTAAEAFF.

The rearrangement links TRBV12-3 or TRBV12-4 to TRBJ2-4, with TRBD1 as a possible D gene (6 bases). The J call may be incorrect, as the DNA end agrees better with TRBJ2-5. This CDR3 has 15 residues. The CDR3 here is CASSLGRGIQETQYF. Written as DNA, the CDR3 is TGTGCCAGCAGTTTGGGCAGGGGCATTCAAGAGACCCAGTACTTC.

The genes are TRBV12-3 or TRBV12-4 and TRBJ2-3; 16 bases fit TRBD2. This CDR3 comprises 18 residues. V was pared by 4 bases and J by 2 bases, with 6 bases of the junction left unmatched. In nucleotides, the CDR3 is TGTGCCAGCAGTTCGGGACTAGCGGGGGGGGTAGACACAGATACGCAGTATTTT. Its translation is CASSSGLAGGVDTDTQYF.

This clonotype was picked up one time. The genes are TRBV12-3 or TRBV12-4 and TRBJ2-2; D may be TRBD1 or TRBD2 (6 bases each). Trimming left V 7 bases short and J 6 bases short, with 27 bases between. This CDR3 spans 18 amino acids. CDR3 in DNA: TGTGCCAGCACCCAAGGGACCGGAGGGGGAACAACCTCCGGGGAGCTGTTTTTT. This translates into CASTQGTGGGTTSGELFF.

The CDR3 DNA reads as TGTGCCAGCAGCTTCTACATGACTAGCGGGAAAGAGACCCAGTTCTTC. Its translation: CASSFYMTSGKETQFF. J is TRBJ2-1 and V is TRBV7-2, with 11 bases fitting TRBD2. Germline CDR1 is SGHTA and CDR2 is FQGNSA. V gave up 3 bases and J gave up 13 bases; unmatched junction bases: 14. This CDR3 has 16 residues.

The V call is TRBV2, the J call TRBJ2-5; 9 nucleotides align to TRBD1. The J segment lost 4 bases and the V segment lost 4 bases, leaving 7 bases of the junction unmatched. This CDR3 spans 15 amino acids. Germline CDR1 SNHLY, CDR2 FYNNEI. The CDR3 here is CASSARDRVRETQYF. Written as DNA, the CDR3 is TGTGCCAGCAGTGCCCGGGACAGGGTACGAGAGACCCAGTACTTC. The full variable domain, completed using reference TRBV2 and TRBJ2-5, is EPEVTQTPSHQVTQMGQEVILRCVPISNHLYFYWYRQILGQKVEFLVSFYNNEISEKSEIFDDQFSVERPDGSNFTLKIRSTKLEDSAMYFCASSARDRVRETQYFGPGTRLLVL.

This clonotype was seen repeatedly, ten times or more. The V call is TRBV6-6, the J call TRBJ2-4; D gene ambiguous. CDR1 and CDR2 from the germline V gene are MNHNY and SVGAGI (reference sequence). The CDR3 extends over 11 amino acids. The V and J ends lost 7 bases and 7 bases respectively, with 8 bases between them. The DNA for the CDR3 is TGTGCCAGCACAAACAAGAACATTCAGTACTTC. Protein product: CASTNKNIQYF.

The rearrangement joins TRBV6-5 to TRBJ2-1, with 9 bases aligning to TRBD2. The germline gives CDR1 MNHEY, CDR2 SVGAGI. The junction had 6 bases not matched to a gene; V was cut back by 3 bases and J by 6 bases. The CDR3 sequence is 15 residues long. DNA of the CDR3: TGTGCCAGCAGTTATCCTAGCGGGAACCCCAATGAGCAGTTCTTC. Amino acids: CASSYPSGNPNEQFF.

V gene TRBV12-3 or TRBV12-4 combines with J gene TRBJ1-2, with D maybe TRBD1 (6 bases). There are 15 residues in the CDR3. The germline V and J ends were trimmed by 0 bases and 2 bases, with 10 bases remaining between them. CDR3 bases: TGTGCCAGCAGTTTAGCGCAGGACAGAAACTATGGCTACACCTTC. Its translation is CASSLAQDRNYGYTF.

The chain joins TRBV10-3 to TRBJ2-7; 9 nucleotides match TRBD2. The CDR3 is made up of 16 amino acids. The germline V gene has CDR1 ENHRY and CDR2 SYGVKD. Germline trimming cut 2 bases from V and 3 bases from J; bases unmatched to any gene: 8. The DNA for the CDR3 is TGTGCCATCAGTGAGGGGTCAGCGCGGGAGGGCTACGAGCAGTACTTC. This translates into CAISEGSAREGYEQYF.

V and J are TRBV12-3 or TRBV12-4 and TRBJ2-5, with TRBD2 identical over 11 bases. Trimming removed 7 bases from V and 1 base from J; junction bases left unmatched: 5. CDR3 size: 15 residues. CDR3 DNA: TGTGCCAGCACTTTCGGGACTAGCGGCCAAGAGACCCAGTACTTC. Its translation is CASTFGTSGQETQYF.

This clonotype was seen a single time. The genes are TRBV3-1 and TRBJ2-5; tentative D call: TRBD2 (5 bases). The CDR3 is 16 amino acids. The V gene lost 4 bases and the J gene lost 2 bases, with 17 bases spanning the gap. Germline lookup yields CDR1 LGHDT and CDR2 YNNKEL (reference sequence). The CDR3 DNA reads as TGTGCCAGCAGCCCAGATCGTGGAGCGGTTCAAGAGACCCAGTACTTC. Translated, it gives CASSPDRGAVQETQYF.

The chain uses TRBV7-2 and TRBJ2-2; 11 bases are a match to TRBD1. J lost 3 bases, V lost 2 bases, and 2 bases had no gene match. In germline, CDR1 is SGHTA, CDR2 FQGNSA. The length of the CDR3 is 16 residues. The CDR3 DNA sequence: TGTGCCAGCAGCTTATCGGGACAGGGGGACACCGGGGAGCTGTTTTTT. It translates to CASSLSGQGDTGELFF.

This rearrangement joins TRBV12-3 or TRBV12-4 to TRBJ2-6, with D perhaps matching TRBD2 (5 bases). This CDR3 contains 15 residues. The V end was cut by 8 bases, the J end by 1 base, with 12 bases between. CDR3 bases: TGTGCCAGCCGAGGGTCCTTTTCTGGGGCCAACGTCCTGACTTTC. Translating gives CASRGSFSGANVLTF.

This clonotype has just a few counts. The genes are TRBV20-1 and TRBJ2-1; 14 bases line up with TRBD2. This CDR3 has 16 amino acids. Germline CDR1 and CDR2: DFQATT and SNEGSKA (reference sequence). Trimming took 3 bases from V and 11 from J; bases not matched to a gene: 12. The CDR3 loop is CSASLPGLAGAVQQFF. CDR3 nucleotides: TGCAGTGCTAGCCTACCGGGACTAGCGGGGGCTGTTCAGCAGTTCTTC.

The DNA of the CDR3 is TGTGCCACCAAGCGGTTGACAGACGCTAACTATGGCTACACCTTC. Amino acids: CATKRLTDANYGYTF. The chain recombines TRBV2 with TRBJ1-2, with D tentatively TRBD1 (5 bases). The CDR3 length is 15 residues. V shed 10 bases and J shed 0 bases, with 18 bases lying between them. The V gene's germline CDR1 is SNHLY and CDR2 FYNNEI.

The chain recombines TRBV7-2 with TRBJ1-2; 8 bases agree with TRBD1. The germline V gene encodes CDR1 SGHTA and CDR2 FQGNSA. J lost 3 bases, V lost 1 base, and 4 bases had no gene match. The CDR3 has 15 amino acids. This CDR3 reads CASSLVMDRDYGYTF. The CDR3 bases are TGTGCCAGCAGCTTAGTAATGGACAGGGACTATGGCTACACCTTC.